The source of this T cell receptor (beta chain) is a study of T-cell memory formation after mild COVID-19. Study-wide background: For the most part, TCR clusters were specific to one donor.

Study conclusions and caveats: CD4+ contracting clones were mainly CM and EM; CD8+ ones, EMRA. Balance between CD4 and CD8 was seen in clones contracting day 15 to 85, and a CD4+ lean was seen in later expanders.

Regarding this clonotype: Its antigen is undetermined.

With 3 bases removed from V and 2 bases from J, the gap between germline ends came to 9 bases. Per the germline V gene, CDR1 is SGHVS and CDR2 is FQNEAQ. This CDR3 region has 14 residues. A 5'RACE reaction primed in the constant segment made cDNA libraries of TCR alpha and TCR beta, and these carried sample barcodes and UMIs. TCRdb ran MiXCR on the 5' RACE reads and lists one entry per CDR3 protein. Found here are more than 250,000 distinct CDR3 sequences, about a sixth of them singletons; the top ten hold 22%. This clonotype was sampled from a man between 18 and 29 years old who had mild COVID-19 (a few samples of this study predate the infection). Cell type and time point are not known. The gene calls are TRBV7-8 and TRBJ2-3; D unclear. The specimen sequenced was PBMCs or a T cell subset sorted from them (not recorded which). CDR3 in amino acids: CASSFLEYTDTQYF. CDR3 coding DNA: TGTGCCAGCAGCTTTTTGGAGTACACAGATACGCAGTATTTT. Variable domain in full (rest from reference TRBV7-8 and TRBJ2-3): GAGVSQSPRYKVAKRGQDVALRCDPISGHVSLFWYQQALGQGPEFLTYFQNEAQLDKSGLPSDRFFAERPEGSVSTLKIQRTQQEDSAVYLCASSFLEYTDTQYFGPGTRLTVL.